Shown below are 25 T cell receptor beta chains from a single sample sequenced in a study of T cells expressing NK-cell markers. TCRdb derives one entry per CDR3 protein from the 5' RACE reads, leaving out DNA. The listing records a few hundred thousand distinct CDR3 sequences. Sequenced sample: blood T cells: a sorted CD56 or NKG2C T cell subset, CD4+ or CD8+ T cells, or bulk PBMC T cells (not recorded which). Source of these receptors: a woman aged 45-65 years in good health.

The chain uses TRBV5-1 and TRBJ2-1; the TCRdb call, TRBD2, lacks DNA for checking. The CDR3 contains 16 residues. Germline V lookup: CDR1 SGHRS, CDR2 YFSETQ. This CDR3 reads CASSPLGLAAYNEQFF.

The chain uses TRBV18 and TRBJ2-1. Per the germline V gene, CDR1 is KGHSH and CDR2 is LQKENI. The CDR3 consists of 15 residues. This chain's CDR3 is CASSPSASTYNEQFF.

The gene calls are TRBV2 and TRBJ2-1; checking the TCRdb D call of TRBD2 is not possible without DNA. The CDR3 loop spans 17 amino acids. Germline CDR1 is SNHLY and CDR2 is FYNNEI. The CDR3 is CASSLTGTSGSLNEQFF.

V and J are TRBV5-1 and TRBJ2-1; TCRdb outputs TRBD1, but without DNA this stays unchecked. The CDR3 runs to 14 residues. Germline values: CDR1 SGHRS, CDR2 YFSETQ. The chain's CDR3 is CASSLTGGNNEQFF.

V is TRBV14 and J is TRBJ2-2. The length of the CDR3 is 15 residues. From germline, CDR1 is SGHDN and CDR2 FVKESK. The CDR3 loop reads CASSQEMVAAGELFF.

This chain joins TRBV12-3 or TRBV12-4 and TRBJ1-2; the TRBD1 assignment by TCRdb is unverifiable without DNA. The CDR3 is 13 residues long. This CDR3 reads CASSPTGNYGYTF.

This chain connects TRBV4-1 to TRBJ2-1; the D call of TRBD1 rests on TCRdb alone, since no DNA is present to check it. This CDR3 spans 13 amino acids. Per germline, CDR1 MGHRA and CDR2 YSYEKL. CDR3 sequence: CASSSVRGNEQFF.

The rearrangement joins TRBV20-1 to TRBJ2-3; TCRdb lists TRBD2, though no DNA is available to test this call. This CDR3 has 18 amino acids. Looked up from germline, CDR1 is DFQATT and CDR2 is SNEGSKA (reference sequence). The CDR3 spells CSARDDIRTSGYTDTQYF.

This chain joins TRBV20-1 and TRBJ2-2; TCRdb picks TRBD1, but there is no DNA to check that call. Germline values: CDR1 DFQATT, CDR2 SNEGSKA (reference sequence). The CDR3 length is 15 residues. CDR3 amino acids: CSARRTGGWSGELFF.

The V gene is TRBV4-2, the J gene TRBJ2-3; TCRdb outputs TRBD2, but without DNA this stays unchecked. This CDR3 is built from 19 residues. Looked up from germline, CDR1 is LGHNA and CDR2 is YNFKEQ. This CDR3 is CASSQKGLAGGWSTDTQYF.

The chain has TRBV5-1 and TRBJ2-2; the TRBD2 assignment by TCRdb is unverifiable without DNA. The CDR3 runs 15 residues. The germline CDR1 and CDR2 sequences are SGHRS and YFSETQ. The CDR3 sequence: CASSLVGLAPGELFF. The whole variable domain, remainder taken from reference TRBV5-1 and TRBJ2-2, is KAGVTQTPRYLIKTRGQQVTLSCSPISGHRSVSWYQQTPGQGLQFLFEYFSETQRNKGNFPGRFSGRQFSNSRSEMNVSTLELGDSALYLCASSLVGLAPGELFFGEGSRLTVL.

The V call is TRBV27, the J call TRBJ2-3; the TCRdb D gene call, TRBD2, has no DNA to confirm it. The CDR3 is made up of 17 amino acids. Germline V CDR1 and CDR2: MNHEY, SMNVEV (reference sequence). CDR3 residues: CASSLSRRSGRTDTQYF.

The rearrangement joins TRBV20-1 to TRBJ1-2; checking the TCRdb D call of TRBD1 is not possible without DNA. The CDR3 extends over 15 amino acids. CDR1 and CDR2 (germline): DFQATT, SNEGSKA (reference sequence). CDR3: CSARDSGSPHYGYTF.

V usage is TRBV4-1 and J usage is TRBJ2-7; with no DNA, the TCRdb D assignment of TRBD1 cannot be verified. Germline CDR1 MGHRA, CDR2 YSYEKL. The CDR3 is made up of 15 amino acids. The CDR3 spells CASSQERHRAYEQYF.

The rearrangement links TRBV3-1 to TRBJ2-5; TCRdb lists TRBD1, though no DNA is available to test this call. The CDR3 has 15 amino acids. CDR1 and CDR2 from the germline V gene are LGHDT and YNNKEL (reference sequence). CDR3 amino acids: CASSLGAGAKETQYF.

This chain joins TRBV7-9 and TRBJ2-7; TCRdb lists TRBD1, though no DNA is available to test this call. This CDR3 contains 13 residues. The germline V gene has CDR1 SEHNR and CDR2 FQNEAQ (reference sequence). The CDR3 sequence: CASSRRDSYEQYF.

The chain couples TRBV7-2 to TRBJ2-3; TCRdb's D call of TRBD2 is untestable without DNA. CDR1 is SGHTA, CDR2 FQGNSA, per germline. The CDR3 is 16 amino acids. CDR3: CASSLSAGGVGNTQYF.

The genes are TRBV19 and TRBJ2-1; TCRdb's D call of TRBD2 is untestable without DNA. CDR1 LNHDA and CDR2 SQIVND come from the germline V gene (reference sequence). The CDR3 consists of 16 residues. The CDR3 sequence: CASSPNGRTRRNEQFF.

V and J are TRBV10-3 and TRBJ1-2; TCRdb picks TRBD1, but there is no DNA to check that call. Germline V gene lookup returns CDR1 ENHRY and CDR2 SYGVKD. This CDR3 spans 12 amino acids. CDR3 residues: CASGTLDYGYTF.

The chain recombines TRBV20-1 with TRBJ2-1; without DNA, the TCRdb call of TRBD2 cannot be checked. The germline gives CDR1 DFQATT, CDR2 SNEGSKA (reference sequence). This CDR3 has 12 amino acids. The CDR3 loop is CSGGLAYNEQFF.

The gene calls are TRBV21-1 and TRBJ1-1. TRBV21-1 is a listed pseudogene. The CDR3 runs to 12 residues. This CDR3 is CANHRATTEAFF.

The gene calls are TRBV29-1 and TRBJ2-1. Germline CDR1 reads SQVTM; CDR2 reads ANQGSEA. This CDR3 is 18 amino acids long. The CDR3 loop is CSVGVRFRIEMRNNEQFF.

This chain links TRBV11-2 with TRBJ2-3; TCRdb lists TRBD1, though no DNA is available to test this call. This CDR3 region has 15 residues. From germline, CDR1 is SGHAT and CDR2 FQNNGV. The CDR3 reads CASSLHPRGTDTQYF.

The J gene is TRBJ2-5, the V gene TRBV29-1; TCRdb selects TRBD1, and the lack of DNA leaves this call unchecked. Germline V CDR1 and CDR2: SQVTM, ANQGSEA. The CDR3 has 14 residues. CDR3 residues: CSVRRQGYMETQYF. Based on the CDR3 plus reference TRBV29-1 and TRBJ2-5, the full variable domain is SAVISQKPSRDICQRGTSLTIQCQVDSQVTMMFWYRQQPGQSLTLIATANQGSEATYESGFVIDKFPISRPNLTFSTLTVSNMSPEDSSIYLCSVRRQGYMETQYFGPGTRLLVL.

The CDR3 spells CASSTPSGGISGANVLTF. The V gene is TRBV4-2, the J gene TRBJ2-6; TCRdb proposes TRBD2, but this gene call is untestable without DNA. The germline gives CDR1 LGHNA, CDR2 YNFKEQ. The length of the CDR3 is 18 residues.